This T cell receptor (beta chain) was sequenced for a study of cytomegalovirus exposure and HLA in healthy donors. This clone was seen only once. The antigen is unknown. Study-wide results and limits: The majority of TCR sequences were rare, yet some public TCRs appeared in many donors. Further analysis was carried out later, and it showed several of the most significant clusters appearing linked to common viral pathogens. Sequencing likely generated an artifact that appeared as a cluster of highly shared sequence variants. Clonal expansion, a later analysis showed, was greater in HLA-associated TCR beta chains than in equally common others.

The CDR3 is made up of 14 amino acids. V was pared by 2 bases and J by 2 bases, with 8 bases between. CDR1 SGHTA and CDR2 FQGNSA come from the germline V gene. The PCR made use of 60 Vbeta and 13 Jbeta primers. The protocol was immunoSEQ multiplex PCR, while the TCRdb copy is restricted to in-frame clones and leaves out a portion. The table records about 140,000 clones, around 79% of them present only once. This clonotype was obtained from a male donor in good health and CMV-seronegative. Sequencing was done on a sample of PBMCs. The chain carries TRBV7-2 and TRBJ2-3, with D perhaps TRBD1 (5 bases). Here the CDR3 DNA reads TGTGCCAGCAGCTTATCAGGGTACACAGATACGCAGTATTTT. It specifies CASSLSGYTDTQYF.